One sample yielded the 13 T cell receptor beta chains listed below, sequenced in a study of tumor-infiltrating lymphocytes in primary liver carcinoma. Joint extraction of RNA and DNA used roughly 20-33 mg of bulk tissue that was unsorted. TCR beta cDNA was made from 450 to 550 ng total RNA with a constant-region primer. Three nested multiplex PCR rounds, a slightly modified ARM-PCR, produced the libraries for TCR beta. TRBV1-TRBV30 forward primers paired with a C-beta reverse primer were used in the first two PCR rounds, which ran roughly 9 cycles each. MiXCR, run by TCRdb on the multiplex PCR reads, gives a single entry per CDR3 protein. Found here are about 84,000 distinct CDR3 sequences, more than 65% of them singletons; the top ten hold approximately 19%. Sequencing was done on a sample of liver tumor tissue from sampling region 1. Stated subset: tumor region T1, superior pole. The receptors come from a man aged 35-49 years with primary liver carcinoma and hepatitis B virus infection.

In this sample, this clonotype turned up a few times. Here the CDR3 omits its conserved ending phenylalanine or tryptophan, so a read error is the likely source. The CDR3 sequence: CTSSPLPGGDYGYTI. The CDR3 bases are TGTACCAGCAGCCCCCTTCCAGGGGGCGACTATGGCTACACCATC. The chain recombines TRBV14 with TRBJ1-2, with TRBD1 matching over 8 bases. The CDR3 sequence is 15 residues long. CDR1 is SGHDN, CDR2 FVKESK, per germline.

As regards this clonotype: The CDR3 ends on some other residue instead of the conserved phenylalanine or tryptophan, so this is likely a read error. The rearrangement links TRBV11-2 to TRBJ2-5; TRBD2 might be the D (6 bases). This CDR3 is 16 amino acids long. Germline values: CDR1 SGHAT, CDR2 FQNNGV. The CDR3 bases are TGTGCCAGCAGATCCCGGGACTCGGCCCACCAAGAGGCCCAGTACTCG. Translating gives CASRSRDSAHQEAQYS.

About this clonotype: Because the CDR3 is missing its conserved closing phenylalanine or tryptophan, this is likely a read error. CDR3 sequence (DNA): TGTGCCAGTAGTTCAAGGGACAGGCCCTTCTATGGCTACACCCTC. This codes for CASSSRDRPFYGYTL. The chain employs TRBV12-3 or TRBV12-4 and TRBJ1-2; 8 nucleotides agree with TRBD1. The CDR3 totals 15 residues.

This clonotype was detected ten times or more. V and J are TRBV6-6 and TRBJ1-6, with D unclear. Per the germline V gene, CDR1 is MNHNY and CDR2 is SVGAGI (reference sequence). Trimming shortened V by 0 bases and J by 9 bases, and 6 bases separated the two germline ends. This CDR3 is built from 13 residues. The CDR3 region is CASSYSNGSPLHF. The CDR3, as DNA: TGTGCCAGCAGTTACTCGAATGGTTCACCCCTCCACTTT.

This chain joins TRBV4-2 and TRBJ2-3; 11 nucleotides match TRBD2. This CDR3 is built from 16 residues. V lost 8 bases to trimming and J lost 15 bases; unmatched junction nucleotides: 22. The germline gives CDR1 LGHNA, CDR2 YNFKEQ. As DNA, the CDR3 is TGTGCCAGCCGCCTCGGACTAGCGGGCGGCCCAGATAGGCACTATTTT. Its protein is CASRLGLAGGPDRHYF.

On this clonotype: The junction departs from the called germline gene at one end, perhaps through a read error. The CDR3 loop is CVSSREGLYEQYF. CDR3 bases: TGTGTCAGCAGCAGGGAGGGCCTTTACGAGCAATACTTC. This sequence joins TRBV11-2 and TRBJ2-7; TRBD2 aligns across 7 bases. CDR3 length: 13 residues. CDR1 is SGHAT and CDR2 is FQNNGV in the germline V gene.

As concerns this clonotype: At one end the junction does not follow the germline gene, possibly because of a read error. The chain employs TRBV5-4 and TRBJ2-1, with 14 bases identical to TRBD2. Per the germline V gene, CDR1 is SGHNT and CDR2 is YYREEE (reference sequence). This CDR3 is 18 amino acids long. CDR3 amino acids: CTSSRGLAGGGPYNEQFF. The DNA for the CDR3 is TGTACCAGCAGCCGAGGACTAGCGGGAGGTGGGCCCTACAATGAGCAGTTCTTC.

In the case of this clonotype: A much more abundant neighbour one base away suggests this may be a read error. V is TRBV28 and J is TRBJ2-3; 9 bases align to TRBD1. The length of the CDR3 is 15 residues. CDR1 and CDR2 from the germline V gene are MDHEN and SYDVKM. The CDR3 DNA is TGTGCCGGCAGTTGGGGACAGGGTGGGACAGATACGCAGTATTTT. It is translated as CAGSWGQGGTDTQYF.

A word on this clonotype: One end of the junction fails to match germline, which may point to a read error. The rearrangement uses TRBV6-5 and TRBJ2-7; TRBD2 is a possible D gene (7 bases). CDR3 size: 15 residues. In germline, CDR1 is MNHEY, CDR2 SVGAGI. This chain's CDR3 is CTSCYSTGRGYEQYF. Written as DNA, the CDR3 is TGTACCAGCTGTTACTCAACAGGGAGGGGCTACGAGCAGTATTTC.

By share, this clonotype counts as large. The rearrangement uses TRBV11-2 and TRBJ2-7; D not certain. Germline CDR1 SGHAT, CDR2 FQNNGV. There are 15 residues in the CDR3. Trimming left V 5 bases short and J 1 base short, with 15 bases between. The CDR3 DNA sequence: TGTGCCAGCAGCCTATCTGTGGGAATATCCTACGAGCAGTACTTC. Translated: CASSLSVGISYEQYF.

By proportion, this clonotype is medium-sized. The CDR3 protein is CSVATNTGELFF. CDR3 coding DNA: TGCAGCGTTGCTACAAACACCGGGGAGCTGTTTTTT. The V and J genes are TRBV29-1 and TRBJ2-2; no clear D. The CDR3 covers 12 residues. V lost 4 bases, J lost 2 bases, and 5 bases lay in between. Looked up from germline, CDR1 is SQVTM and CDR2 is ANQGSEA.

Regarding this clonotype: Mismatch with germline at one junction end may stem from a read error. The chain is built from TRBV28 and TRBJ1-1; D not resolved. The CDR3 length is 16 residues. Germline CDR1 and CDR2: MDHEN and SYDVKM. The CDR3 region is CAISLEGGGVYTEALF. The CDR3 bases are TGTGCCATCTCCCTTGAGGGTGGCGGGGTGTACACTGAAGCTCTCTTT.

Comment on this clonotype: One junction end disagrees with the germline gene, perhaps due to a read error. This chain joins TRBV11-2 and TRBJ2-7, with 12 bases matching TRBD2. The length of the CDR3 is 17 residues. In germline, CDR1 is SGHAT, CDR2 FQNNGV. CDR3 loop: CTSSQGLAGSPSYEQYF. For the CDR3, the DNA is TGTACCAGCAGCCAGGGACTAGCGGGTTCCCCTTCCTACGAGCAATACTTC.